This record looks at one T cell receptor (beta chain) sequence and its context. As yet, its antigen is unknown. The investigators sampled blood at baseline, at cycle 4 day 1, and at cycle 7 day 1. This specimen comes from a study of OX40 agonist ivuxolimab in advanced cancers. General observations from the study: Clones of CD4+ and CD8+ blood T cells grew by week 6 at doses of 0.1 to 3.0 mg/kg.

Profiling relied on immunoSEQ multiplex PCR, and the TCRdb table lists in-frame clones only, not all of them. The sample records about 110,000 clones, 90% being singletons. There are 16 residues in the CDR3. The ends were cut back, 6 bases at V and 3 bases at J, with 21 bases in the middle. Germline V gene sequence: CDR1 MDHEN, CDR2 SYDVKM. V and J are TRBV28 and TRBJ2-7, with D perhaps TRBD2 (6 bases). The sample here was CD4+ or CD8+ T cells sorted from blood, taken in a trial of the OX40 agonist ivuxolimab. The clonotype originates from an adult with an advanced solid tumor such as melanoma, head and neck, liver or kidney cancer. CDR3 sequence: CASSSQSSGGFYEQYF. The DNA of the CDR3 is TGTGCCAGCAGCTCTCAATCGTCAGGAGGGTTCTACGAGCAGTACTTC. Looking up the rest from reference TRBV28 and TRBJ2-7 gives the full variable domain: DVKVTQSSRYLVKRTGEKVFLECVQDMDHENMFWYRQDPGLGLRLIYFSYDVKMKEKGDIPEGYSVSREKKERFSLILESASTNQTSMYLCASSSQSSGGFYEQYFGPGTRLTVT.